The text below deals with one TCR beta chain. The antigen remains unidentified. Naive CD8 cells lacked CD45RO and underwent positive selection for CCR7, leaving out terminally differentiated effector memory CD45RA+ cells. There were no recent acute infections or vaccinations among the donors, who were healthy HIV-negative adults. CDR3 length: 15 residues. Per germline, CDR1 SGHAT and CDR2 FQNNGV. Trimming cost V 3 bases and J 8 bases; bases outside gene matches: 10. This specimen belongs to a study of shared clonotypes between healthy human individuals. Study-level results: Non-shared clonotypes had lower generation probabilities than those shared by all four donors.

Deep level was the assay's run setting. Data came from immunoSEQ multiplex PCR; TCRdb stores just in-frame clones and leaves some out. The table has about 2.1 million clones, around 93% seen once; the top ten hold 1.5% to 2%. The rearrangement joins TRBV11-2 to TRBJ1-2; 9 bases match TRBD1. The receptor comes from a young man in good health. Some clones in this sample may be carry-over from other donors' samples. Sequences were obtained from naive CD8+ T cells from PBMCs. In nucleotides, the CDR3 is TGTGCCAGCAGCTTTGGGACCGGGACAGGGTGGGGCTACACCTTC. Amino acid sequence: CASSFGTGTGWGYTF.